The entry that follows covers one T cell receptor (beta chain) sequence. Other DNA sequences in the same sample also yield this CDR3. V was clipped by 1 base and J by 3 bases; unmatched bases: 13. CDR1 SGHDN and CDR2 FVKESK come from the germline V gene. There are 19 residues in the CDR3. In the study's own analysis: Reference gene primer amplification yielded estimated nucleated cell counts. Profiling relied on immunoSEQ multiplex PCR, and the TCRdb table lists in-frame clones only, not all of them. V and J calls and clone size are given by that table; D and trimming were obtained from the DNA. The sample carries over 75,000 clones, 80% to 90% recorded once. These data come from a study of blood T cell repertoires in COVID-19. Across the study: Collection of acute and convalescent COVID-19 samples took place in the United States, Italy and Spain. PBMCs, B-cell-depleted T cells, or T cells were the source of the cDNA or gDNA that made up the material.

The V call is TRBV14, the J call TRBJ2-1; 9 nucleotides align to TRBD2. The sequence was collected from a woman between 45 and 60 years old with acute or convalescent COVID-19. Sequenced: peripheral blood. This chain's CDR3 is CASSQVSGSVLGYYNEQFF. CDR3 nucleotide sequence: TGTGCCAGCAGCCAAGTTAGCGGGAGTGTGTTGGGCTACTACAATGAGCAGTTCTTC.